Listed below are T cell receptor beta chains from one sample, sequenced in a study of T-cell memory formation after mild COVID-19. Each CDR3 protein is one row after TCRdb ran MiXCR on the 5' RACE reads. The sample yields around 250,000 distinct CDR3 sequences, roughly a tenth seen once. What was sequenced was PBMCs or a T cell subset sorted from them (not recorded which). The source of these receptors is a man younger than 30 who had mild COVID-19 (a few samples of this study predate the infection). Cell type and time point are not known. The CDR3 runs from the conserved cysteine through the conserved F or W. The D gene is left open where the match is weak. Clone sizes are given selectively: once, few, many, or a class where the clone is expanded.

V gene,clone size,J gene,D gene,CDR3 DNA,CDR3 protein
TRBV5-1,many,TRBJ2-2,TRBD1,TGCGCCAGCAGCTTTCAGGGGGCAAACACCGGGGAGCTGTTTTTT,CASSFQGANTGELFF
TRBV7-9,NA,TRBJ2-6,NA,TGTGCCAGCAGCCGACAGGGAGGAGGGGCTGGGGCCAACGTCCTGACTTTC,CASSRQGGGAGANVLTF
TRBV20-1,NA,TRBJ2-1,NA,TGCAGTGCTCAGACTTTGCTCGAGCAGTTCTTC,CSAQTLLEQFF
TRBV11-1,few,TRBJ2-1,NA,TGTGCCAGCAGCTTAGCGCGGTGGGGCCAAGGTTCCTACAATGAGCAGTTCTTC,CASSLARWGQGSYNEQFF
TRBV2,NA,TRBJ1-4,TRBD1,TGTGCCAGCAGTGGACAGGGGGGAATTCCAACTAATGAAAAACTGTTTTTT,CASSGQGGIPTNEKLFF
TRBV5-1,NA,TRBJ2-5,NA,TGCGCCAGCAGCCCCCCCGAGGGGACCCAGTACTTC,CASSPPEGTQYF
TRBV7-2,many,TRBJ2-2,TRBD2,TGTGCCAGCAGCCCCGGGACTAGCGGGGGCGCCCGAACCGGGGAGCTGTTTTTT,CASSPGTSGGARTGELFF
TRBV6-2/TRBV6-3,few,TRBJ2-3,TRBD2,TGTGCCACCCAGTCTAGCGGGGGGCACCATCTTCGAGATACGCAGTATTTT,CATQSSGGHHLRDTQYF
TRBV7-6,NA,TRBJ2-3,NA,TGTGCCAGCAGCTTAGTATCGGGCGCGGTGGAGGCGGATTTT,CASSLVSGAVEADF
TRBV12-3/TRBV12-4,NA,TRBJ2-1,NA,TGTGCCAGCAGTTTAACCCGCCAGGAGAATGAGCAGTTCTTC,CASSLTRQENEQFF
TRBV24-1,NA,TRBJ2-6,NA,TGTGCCACCAGTGGACCTTACTCTGGGGCCAACGTCCTGACTTTC,CATSGPYSGANVLTF
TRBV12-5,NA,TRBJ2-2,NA,TGTGCTAGTGGTTTGGTGATTGCGGCGGACACCGGGGAGCTGTTTTTT,CASGLVIAADTGELFF
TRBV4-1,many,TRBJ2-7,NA,TGCGCCAGCAGCCAACCCCGGTCCCGGACCTACGAGCAGTACTTC,CASSQPRSRTYEQYF
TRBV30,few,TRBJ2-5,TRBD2,TGTGCCTGGAGTGTTCCTTTCTCGAGAAGCGGGGAAGGGACCCAGTACTTC,CAWSVPFSRSGEGTQYF
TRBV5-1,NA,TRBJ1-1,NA,TGCGCCAGCAGCTTGGCGGCGAGGGAGTACACTGAAGCTTTCTTT,CASSLAAREYTEAFF
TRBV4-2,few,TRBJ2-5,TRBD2,TGTGCCAGCAGCCAAGACTGGGAGCGGGGGCAAGCCGCCAGGGTCGGCCTCAGGCAGACCCAGTACTTC,CASSQDWERGQAARVGLRQTQYF
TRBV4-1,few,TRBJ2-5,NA,TGCGCCAGCAGCCCGAGCCCAGGGCTGGAGACCCAGTACTTC,CASSPSPGLETQYF
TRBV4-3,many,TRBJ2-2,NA,TGCGCCAGCAGCCAAGAACAAGTGCAAGGGCTGAGTTCCGGGGAGCTGTTTTTT,CASSQEQVQGLSSGELFF
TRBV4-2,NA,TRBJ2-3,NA,TGTGCCAGCAACCAAGATGTCGGGGAGAGGAGCACAGATACGCAGTATTTT,CASNQDVGERSTDTQYF
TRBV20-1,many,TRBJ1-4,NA,TGCAGTGCTAGAGATCCTACTCGGGCGGAAAAACTGTTTTTT,CSARDPTRAEKLFF
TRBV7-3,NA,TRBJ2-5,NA,TGTGCCAGCAGCGTCCGGGACGGCAGAGGGGAGACCCAGTACTTC,CASSVRDGRGETQYF
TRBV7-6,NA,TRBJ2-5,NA,TGTGCCAGCAGCGGAACAGTAACCCAGTACTTC,CASSGTVTQYF
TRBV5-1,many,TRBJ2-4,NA,TGCGCCAGCAGCTTGGATGGCAGGGTGAACATTCAGTACTTC,CASSLDGRVNIQYF
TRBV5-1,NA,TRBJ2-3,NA,TGCGCCAGCAGCTCGGGGGGACAGGTCCCAGATACGCAGTATTTT,CASSSGGQVPDTQYF
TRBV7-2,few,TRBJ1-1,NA,TGTGCCAGCAGCATGACACAGAACACTGAAGCTTTCTTT,CASSMTQNTEAFF
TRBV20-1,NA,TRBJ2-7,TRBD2,TGCAGTGCTAGACCAGGTGGGGGGACTACGGAGCAGTACTTC,CSARPGGGTTEQYF
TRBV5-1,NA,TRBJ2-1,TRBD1,TGCGCCAGCAGCTGGGGGACAGGGTTCCCCCATGAGCAGTTCTTC,CASSWGTGFPHEQFF
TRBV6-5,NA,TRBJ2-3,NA,TGTGCCAGCAGTTACTTGACCGGGGAAACAGATACGCAGTATTTT,CASSYLTGETDTQYF
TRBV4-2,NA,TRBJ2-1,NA,TGTGCCAGCAGCCAAGGACCGGACTTCGGGTATGGTGAGCAGTTCTTC,CASSQGPDFGYGEQFF
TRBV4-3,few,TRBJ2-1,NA,TGCGCCAGCAGCCAAGATAGCCTAATGAACAATGAGCAGTTCTTC,CASSQDSLMNNEQFF
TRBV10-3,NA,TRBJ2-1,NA,TGTGCCATCAGTGAGTCGAGCGGGGACAACAATGAGCAGTTCTTC,CAISESSGDNNEQFF
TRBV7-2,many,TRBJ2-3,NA,TGTGCCAGCAGCCCTATAGTGGGGACAGATACGCAGTATTTT,CASSPIVGTDTQYF
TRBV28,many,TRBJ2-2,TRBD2,TGTGCCAGCAGTTCCTCCTGGCGGGGGGGTTTCACGAACACCGGGGAGCTGTTTTTT,CASSSSWRGGFTNTGELFF
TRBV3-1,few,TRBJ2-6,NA,TGTGCCAGCAGCCGTCCCTCTGGGGCCAACGTCCTGACTTTC,CASSRPSGANVLTF
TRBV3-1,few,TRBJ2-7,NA,TGTGCCAGCAGCCAAGTTGGAGGCAGGGGCTACGAGCAGTACTTC,CASSQVGGRGYEQYF
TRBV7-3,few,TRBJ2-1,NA,TGTGCCAGCAGCTTAAGGACGAGGAATGAGCAGTTCTTC,CASSLRTRNEQFF
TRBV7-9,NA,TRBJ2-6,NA,TGTGCCAGCAGCAGAACTCTCTCTGGGGCCAACGTCCTGACTTTC,CASSRTLSGANVLTF
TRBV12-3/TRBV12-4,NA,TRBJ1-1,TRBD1,TGTGCCAGCAGTCAGCGGGACAGTGAAGCTTTCTTT,CASSQRDSEAFF
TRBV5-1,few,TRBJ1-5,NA,TGCGCCAGCAGCTTGGCCGGGCCTAGGGGTTCAGGGCCCCAGCATTTT,CASSLAGPRGSGPQHF
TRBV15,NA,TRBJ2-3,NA,TGTGCCACCAGCAGAGTTGGGGGGCTGGCAGATACGCAGTATTTT,CATSRVGGLADTQYF
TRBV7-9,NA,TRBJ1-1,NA,TGTGCCCTAGGAGAGACGAACACTGAAGCTTTCTTT,CALGETNTEAFF
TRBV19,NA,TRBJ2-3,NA,TGTGCCAGTAGTTCCAGGGAAGGCACAGATACGCAGTATTTT,CASSSREGTDTQYF
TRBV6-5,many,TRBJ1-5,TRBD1,TGTGCCAGCAGTCCGCGGACAGGCACATATAGCAATCAGCCCCAGCATTTT,CASSPRTGTYSNQPQHF
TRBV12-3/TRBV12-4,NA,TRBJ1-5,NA,TGTGCCAGCAGTTTAGGCGACGGCGGTCAGCCCCAGCATTTT,CASSLGDGGQPQHF
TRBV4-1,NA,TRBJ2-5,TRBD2,TGCGCCAGCAGCCTCCAACCTAGCGGGCGACAAGAGACCCAGTACTTC,CASSLQPSGRQETQYF
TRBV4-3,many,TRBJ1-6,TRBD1,TGCGCCAGCAGCTCAGCATTCCCGGGACAGGGTTCACCCCTCCACTTT,CASSSAFPGQGSPLHF
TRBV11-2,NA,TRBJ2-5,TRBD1,TGTGCCAGCAGCCCGGACAGGGGCGGGACCCAGTACTTC,CASSPDRGGTQYF
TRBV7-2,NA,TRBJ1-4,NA,TGTGCCAGCAGCCTGGGCGGTGCGGTCAAACTGTTTTTT,CASSLGGAVKLFF
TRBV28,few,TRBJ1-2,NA,TGTGCCAGCAGGGATGGAAGGGGCTATGGCTACACCTTC,CASRDGRGYGYTF
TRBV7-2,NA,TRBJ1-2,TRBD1,TGTGCCAGCAGCACCGGGACAGCCTATGGCTACACCTTC,CASSTGTAYGYTF
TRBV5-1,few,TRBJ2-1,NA,TGCGCCAGCATAGATGACAGAGACTACAATGAGCAGTTCTTC,CASIDDRDYNEQFF
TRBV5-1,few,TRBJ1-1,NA,TGCGCCAGCAGCTTGACCGTCACGATGAACACTGAAGCTTTCTTT,CASSLTVTMNTEAFF
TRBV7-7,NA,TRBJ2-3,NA,TGTGCTAGCAGCGTTGGAGGGCTTGGAGATACGCAGTATTTT,CASSVGGLGDTQYF
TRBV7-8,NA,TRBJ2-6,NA,TGTGCCAGCAGCTTAGGTGGGCCCTCTGGGGACAACGTCCTGACTTTC,CASSLGGPSGDNVLTF
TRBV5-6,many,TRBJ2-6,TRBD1,TGTGCCAGCAGCTCCCAGGGGGTAACTGGGGCCAACGTCCTGACTTTC,CASSSQGVTGANVLTF
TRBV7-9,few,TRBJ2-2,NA,TGTGCCAGCAGCCCACCTTCGGGACTCAACACCGGGGAGCTGTTTTTT,CASSPPSGLNTGELFF
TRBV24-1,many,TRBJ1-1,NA,TGTGCCACCAGTGACACTGGGGGGGGGCCCAACACTGAAGCTTTCTTT,CATSDTGGGPNTEAFF